Shown below are 5 T cell receptor beta chains from a single sample sequenced in a study of blood T cell repertoires in COVID-19. TCRdb's copy holds only in-frame clones and misses some; the assay was immunoSEQ multiplex PCR. Among about 250,000 clones listed, around three quarters were seen once. The source material was peripheral blood. Source of these receptors: a woman of 80 years or more with acute or convalescent COVID-19.

The CDR3 protein is CASSLGTLGQYF. The CDR3 DNA reads as TGTGCCAGCAGCTTAGGGACTTTGGGGCAGTATTTT. J is TRBJ2-3 and V is TRBV7-9; the D gene is possibly TRBD2 (5 bases). With 1 base removed from V and 11 bases from J, the gap between germline ends came to 10 bases. The CDR3 has 12 amino acids. Looked up from germline, CDR1 is SEHNR and CDR2 is FQNEAQ (reference sequence).

The J gene is TRBJ2-7, the V gene TRBV6-5; a possible D gene is TRBD1 (6 bases). The CDR3 is 15 amino acids. Looked up from germline, CDR1 is MNHEY and CDR2 is SVGAGI. Between the trimmed V and J ends, which lost 6 bases and 4 bases, there was a span of 19 bases. CDR3 DNA sequence: TGTGCCAGCAGCCTAGGCGGCAGGGGAACGTACGAGCAGTACTTC. This encodes CASSLGGRGTYEQYF.

The chain uses TRBV6-5 and TRBJ1-2; perhaps TRBD1 as D (6 bases). The CDR3 extends over 14 amino acids. Germline-derived CDR1 and CDR2 are MNHEY and SVGAGI. Between the trimmed V and J ends, which lost 5 bases and 5 bases, there was a span of 15 bases. In DNA, the CDR3 is TGTGCCAGCAGTCCAGGACCTGGACAGTATGGCTACACCTTC. As protein: CASSPGPGQYGYTF.

This clone showed up just a few times. The gene calls are TRBV3-1 (or the pseudogene TRBV3-2) and TRBJ1-1, with D possibly being TRBD1 (5 bases). V was clipped by 2 bases and J by 5 bases, with 12 bases between them. CDR1 is LGHDT, CDR2 YNNKEL, per germline (reference sequence). CDR3 length: 14 amino acids. The DNA of the CDR3 is TGTGCCAGCAGCCAAATTTCAGGGATTACTGAAGCTTTCTTT. Residues: CASSQISGITEAFF.

This sequence joins TRBV9 and TRBJ2-3; D unclear. Germline CDR1 reads SGDLS; CDR2 reads YYNGEE. CDR3 length: 14 amino acids. V gave up 0 bases and J gave up 0 bases, with 5 bases separating them. In DNA form, the CDR3 reads TGTGCCAGCAGCGTAGCCAGGAGCACAGATACGCAGTATTTT. Translating it yields CASSVARSTDTQYF.